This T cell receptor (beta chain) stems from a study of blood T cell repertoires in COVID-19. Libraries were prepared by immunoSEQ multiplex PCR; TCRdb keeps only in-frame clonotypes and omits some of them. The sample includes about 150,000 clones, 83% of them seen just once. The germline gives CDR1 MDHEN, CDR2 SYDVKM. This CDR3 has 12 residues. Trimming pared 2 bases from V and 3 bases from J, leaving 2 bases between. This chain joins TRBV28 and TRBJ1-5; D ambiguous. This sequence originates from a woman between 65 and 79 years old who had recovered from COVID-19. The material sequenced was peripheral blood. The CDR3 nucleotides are TGTGCCAGCAGTTTACTCAATCAGCCCCAGCATTTT. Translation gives CASSLLNQPQHF. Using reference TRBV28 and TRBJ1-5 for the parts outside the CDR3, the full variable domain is DVKVTQSSRYLVKRTGEKVFLECVQDMDHENMFWYRQDPGLGLRLIYFSYDVKMKEKGDIPEGYSVSREKKERFSLILESASTNQTSMYLCASSLLNQPQHFGDGTRLSIL.